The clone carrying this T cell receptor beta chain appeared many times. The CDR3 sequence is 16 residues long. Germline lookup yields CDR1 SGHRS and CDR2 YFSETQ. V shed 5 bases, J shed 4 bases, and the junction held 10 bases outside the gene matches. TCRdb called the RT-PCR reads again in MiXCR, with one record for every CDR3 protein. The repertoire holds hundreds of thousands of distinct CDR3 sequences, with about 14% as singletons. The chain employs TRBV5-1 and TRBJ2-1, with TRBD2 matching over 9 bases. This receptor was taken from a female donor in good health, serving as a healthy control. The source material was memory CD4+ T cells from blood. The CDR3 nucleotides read TGCGCCAGCAGGGAAGTAGCGGGAGTCTCATACAATGAGCAGTTCTTC. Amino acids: CASREVAGVSYNEQFF.